The sample holds one count of the clone carrying this TCR beta chain. Trimming took 5 bases from V and 5 from J, leaving 21 bases between them. CDR1 MNHEY and CDR2 SMNVEV come from the germline V gene (reference sequence). The length of the CDR3 is 17 residues. Those enrolled in Seattle joined during active infection and were followed longitudinally afterward. Libraries were prepared by immunoSEQ multiplex PCR; TCRdb keeps only in-frame clonotypes and omits some of them. The data show 250,000 to 350,000 clones, 84% seen once. This entry belongs to a study of blood T cell repertoires in COVID-19. Study in general: Both acute and convalescent COVID-19 samples were obtained from the United States, Italy and Spain. T cells, B-cell-depleted T cells, or PBMCs supplied cDNA or gDNA.

The specimen was peripheral blood. This sequence joins TRBV27 and TRBJ1-4, with D tentatively TRBD1 (5 bases). This sequence originates from a human donor with COVID-19, enrolled during active disease. The donor label of this sample is uncertain. The CDR3 coding sequence is TGTGCCAGCAGTATGTACGGGGGTGGTGGGGACAATGAAAAACTGTTTTTT. Its protein product is CASSMYGGGGDNEKLFF. The full variable domain, rest sourced from reference TRBV27 and TRBJ1-4, is EAQVTQNPRYLITVTGKKLTVTCSQNMNHEYMSWYRQDPGLGLRQIYYSMNVEVTDKGDVPEGYKVSRKEKRNFPLILESPSPNQTSLYFCASSMYGGGGDNEKLFFGSGTQLSVL.